This section outlines one TCR beta chain sequence together with its context. The sample originates from a study of control samples from healthy donors and cancer patients. The method was immunoSEQ multiplex PCR; TCRdb's version includes in-frame clones alone and lacks a portion of them. Here the sample spans around 94,000 clones, 90% to 95% being singletons. J was trimmed by 7 bases and V by 0 bases; bases with no gene match: 5. The CDR3 has 14 amino acids. Germline values: CDR1 SQVTM, CDR2 ANQGSEA. This sequence joins TRBV29-1 and TRBJ2-1; 8 nucleotides match TRBD1. Input material: blood. The TCR comes from a woman aged 25 to 39 in good health. The CDR3 bases are TGCAGCGTTGAAGACAGGACAGGGTGGAATGAGCAGTTCTTC. It yields the protein CSVEDRTGWNEQFF.